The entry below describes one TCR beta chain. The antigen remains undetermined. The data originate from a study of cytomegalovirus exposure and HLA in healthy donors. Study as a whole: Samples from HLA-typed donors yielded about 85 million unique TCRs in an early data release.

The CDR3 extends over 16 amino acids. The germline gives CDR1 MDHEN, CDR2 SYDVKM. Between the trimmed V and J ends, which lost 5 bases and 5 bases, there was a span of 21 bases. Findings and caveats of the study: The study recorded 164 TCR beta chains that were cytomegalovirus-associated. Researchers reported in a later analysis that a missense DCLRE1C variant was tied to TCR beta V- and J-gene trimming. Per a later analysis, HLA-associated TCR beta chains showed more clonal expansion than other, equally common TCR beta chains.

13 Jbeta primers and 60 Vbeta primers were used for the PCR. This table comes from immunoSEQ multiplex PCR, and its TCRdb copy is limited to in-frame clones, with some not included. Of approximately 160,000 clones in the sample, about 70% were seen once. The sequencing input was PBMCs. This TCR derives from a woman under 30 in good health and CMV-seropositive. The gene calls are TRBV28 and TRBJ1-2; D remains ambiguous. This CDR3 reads CASSPRSPILYYGYTF. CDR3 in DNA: TGTGCCAGCAGTCCCCGATCCCCCATCCTATATTATGGCTACACCTTC.